Listed below are T cell receptor beta chains from one sample, sequenced in a study of T cells after yellow fever vaccination. TCRdb itself ran the 5' RACE reads through MiXCR, one entry per CDR3 protein. The sample includes more than 250,000 distinct CDR3 sequences, 6.8% of them seen just once. This material consisted of PBMCs, taken about 41 days after the first yellow fever vaccination. The receptors originated from a man between 18 and 29 years old who received the YFV17D yellow fever vaccine. Both conserved end residues are part of each CDR3. The order of the fields is CDR3 length, D gene, V gene, J gene, clone size, CDR3 DNA, CDR3 protein. A D gene is named only where the DNA matches it firmly. The size field is filled for only some rows; it gives once, few, many or a size class.

>12|NA|TRBV6-5|TRBJ2-2|many
TGTGCCAGCAGGCGACGCACCGGGGAGCTGTTTTTT
CASRRRTGELFF
>15|TRBD2|TRBV9|TRBJ2-3|NA
TGTGCCAGCAGCGATACTAGCGGGATCACAGATACGCAGTATTTT
CASSDTSGITDTQYF
>16|NA|TRBV5-4|TRBJ1-3|NA
TGTGCCAGCAGCTTGGGTGCACACGTCTCTGGAAACACCATATATTTT
CASSLGAHVSGNTIYF
>12|NA|TRBV5-1|TRBJ1-2|NA
TGCGCCAGCAGATTGAACGGGGTTGGCTACACCTTC
CASRLNGVGYTF
>11|NA|TRBV28|TRBJ1-4|few
TGTGCCAGCAAGGGGATGGGAAGACTGTTTTTT
CASKGMGRLFF
>16|TRBD1|TRBV4-1|TRBJ1-5|NA
TGCGCCAGCAGCCTCAATTCCGGGACAGGGAATCAGCCCCAGCATTTT
CASSLNSGTGNQPQHF
>17|TRBD2|TRBV7-2|TRBJ2-3|few
TGTGCCAGCAGCTCGTCCTTTCGGGGGGGAACCTCAGATACGCAGTATTTT
CASSSSFRGGTSDTQYF
>17|NA|TRBV3-1|TRBJ2-1|few
TGTGCCAGCAGCCAAGATCCAGGGCTGGGGGGCAGGAATGAGCAGTTCTTC
CASSQDPGLGGRNEQFF
>14|NA|TRBV4-3|TRBJ1-2|NA
TGCGCCAGCAGCCCCCTCAACCAGGGTGATGGCTACACCTTC
CASSPLNQGDGYTF
>17|NA|TRBV11-2|TRBJ2-1|NA
TGTGCCAGCAGCTCCCCGGAAGGGCCGGGCTCCTACAATGAGCAGTTCTTC
CASSSPEGPGSYNEQFF
>16|TRBD2|TRBV28|TRBJ2-1|many
TGTGCCAGCAGTTCTGCCGGACTAGCGGGGCGGAATGAGCAGTTCTTC
CASSSAGLAGRNEQFF
>15|TRBD1|TRBV19|TRBJ1-5|few
TGTGCCAGTAGTATCCGGACAGGACCCAATCAGCCCCAGCATTTT
CASSIRTGPNQPQHF
>11|NA|TRBV12-3/TRBV12-4|TRBJ2-1|many
TGTGCCAGCAGTACTAACAATGAGCAGTTCTTC
CASSTNNEQFF
>15|TRBD1|TRBV19|TRBJ2-7|many
TGTGCCAGTAATCCGACGACAGGGGCCAGAAGGGAGCAGTACTTC
CASNPTTGARREQYF
>14|NA|TRBV25-1|TRBJ1-6|few
TGTGCCAGCAGCGTACAGGTTTCGGGTTCACCCCTCCACTTT
CASSVQVSGSPLHF
>15|NA|TRBV18|TRBJ2-5|few
TGTGCCAGCTCACCCCGGCAGGGGGGAAAGGAGACCCAGTACTTC
CASSPRQGGKETQYF
>16|NA|TRBV5-6|TRBJ2-4|few
TGTGCCAGCAGCGACGACAAACCGAGAGCCAAAAACATTCAGTACTTC
CASSDDKPRAKNIQYF
>13|NA|TRBV5-6|TRBJ1-6|NA
TGTGCCAGCACCCTTTCCATCAATTCACCCCTCCACTTT
CASTLSINSPLHF
>13|TRBD1|TRBV12-3/TRBV12-4|TRBJ1-1|many
TGTGCCAGCAGTTTACCAGGGGGGACTGAAGCTTTCTTT
CASSLPGGTEAFF
>16|NA|TRBV6-1|TRBJ1-6|NA
TGTGCCAGCAGCGCCGGGTTAGGTCGGTGGAATTCACCCCTCCACTTT
CASSAGLGRWNSPLHF
>14|TRBD1|TRBV20-1|TRBJ2-5|few
TGCAGTGCTCGGGACAGGGGCCACGGTCGGGCCCAGTACTTC
CSARDRGHGRAQYF
>15|NA|TRBV12-3/TRBV12-4|TRBJ1-5|few
TGTGCCAGCAGTCTCGGGACCCCAGTCAGAGAGCCCCAGCATTTT
CASSLGTPVREPQHF
>12|TRBD1|TRBV6-2/TRBV6-3|TRBJ2-2|NA
TGTGCCAGCGGGACAGGGTCCGGGGAGCTGTTTTTT
CASGTGSGELFF
>15|TRBD2|TRBV6-4|TRBJ2-3|many
TGTGCCAGCAGTGACTCAGCGGGGGGGCCAGATACGCAGTATTTT
CASSDSAGGPDTQYF
>18|TRBD1|TRBV5-1|TRBJ1-2|NA
TGCGCCAGCAGCTTTTTGACTTTAGGGACAGGGGCTAACTATGGCTACACCTTC
CASSFLTLGTGANYGYTF
>16|NA|TRBV18|TRBJ1-1|many
TGTGCCAGCTCACCACCCCTACGCGAGGCGTCTGTTGAAGCTTTCTTT
CASSPPLREASVEAFF
>14|NA|TRBV5-1|TRBJ1-1|many
TGCGCCAGCAGCTTGTCCCAGGTCTTTTCTGAAGCTTTCTTT
CASSLSQVFSEAFF
>14|TRBD1|TRBV6-1|TRBJ1-2|NA
TGTGCCAGCAGACCGCGGACAGGAACCTATGGCTACACCTTC
CASRPRTGTYGYTF
>15|TRBD1|TRBV7-3|TRBJ2-1|few
TGTGCCAGCAGCTCCACCCGGACAGGGCATCATGAGCAGTTCTTC
CASSSTRTGHHEQFF
>16|TRBD1|TRBV20-1|TRBJ1-3|NA
TGCAGTGCTAGTTTAGGGACAGGCCTTTCTGGAAACACCATATATTTT
CSASLGTGLSGNTIYF
>15|TRBD1|TRBV12-3/TRBV12-4|TRBJ2-3|few
TGTGCCAGCAGATATCGACAGGGCGGGACAGATACGCAGTATTTT
CASRYRQGGTDTQYF
>13|TRBD1|TRBV20-1|TRBJ1-1|NA
TGCAGTGCTAGGGAGACAGGGGGCACTGAAGCTTTCTTT
CSARETGGTEAFF
>14|NA|TRBV19|TRBJ1-1|NA
TGTGCCAGTATGGCAGGCAAACCGAACACTGAAGCTTTCTTT
CASMAGKPNTEAFF
>12|NA|TRBV20-1|TRBJ2-6|few
TGCAGTGCTATCACTGGGGCCAACGTCCTGACTTTC
CSAITGANVLTF
>13|NA|TRBV5-5|TRBJ2-5|NA
TGTGCCAGGAGCCCGGGGCTCGAGGGGACCCAGTACTTC
CARSPGLEGTQYF
>14|NA|TRBV20-1|TRBJ2-5|NA
TGCAGTGCTAGAGATCCCCAGCTCCAAGAGACCCAGTACTTC
CSARDPQLQETQYF
>17|TRBD1|TRBV7-9|TRBJ1-2|few
TGTGCCAGCAGCTTGAGCAGGACAGGTGAACCCTTCTATGGCTACACCTTC
CASSLSRTGEPFYGYTF
>18|NA|TRBV12-3/TRBV12-4|TRBJ2-5|NA
TGTGCCAGATCAGTTTCCGTAGTTCCGAGAGCTATACAAGAGACCCAGTACTTC
CARSVSVVPRAIQETQYF
>14|NA|TRBV24-1|TRBJ1-1|NA
TGTGCCACCAGTCCCTCAGGAGGGGGGACTGAAGCTTTCTTT
CATSPSGGGTEAFF
>18|TRBD2|TRBV7-8|TRBJ2-5|NA
TGTGCCAGCAGCTCGGGACTAGCGGGGGGGATGGTCCGAGAGACCCAGTACTTC
CASSSGLAGGMVRETQYF
>13|NA|TRBV5-6|TRBJ2-5|NA
TGTGCCAGCAGCTTTAGTTTAGAAGAGACCCAGTACTTC
CASSFSLEETQYF
>14|NA|TRBV5-1|TRBJ2-5|few
TGCGCCAGCAGCTTACTTGAGTCCGAAGGGACCCAGTACTTC
CASSLLESEGTQYF
>16|TRBD2|TRBV7-3|TRBJ2-3|few
TGTGCCAGCAGCTTACTAGCGGGGGACCGAATGGATACGCAGTATTTT
CASSLLAGDRMDTQYF
>16|TRBD2|TRBV4-1|TRBJ2-1|many
TGCGCCAGCAGCCAAGTGGGGAGCGGGGGGTACAATGAGCAGTTCTTC
CASSQVGSGGYNEQFF